This T cell receptor beta chain came from a study of T-cell reconstitution after alpha-beta-depleted transplantation in children. Unique molecular identifiers were incorporated when the TCRbeta library was constructed. Each CDR3 protein is one row after TCRdb ran MiXCR on the PCR reads. Of about a million distinct CDR3 sequences listed, 25% to 35% are singletons. The CDR3 extends over 15 amino acids. Germline lookup yields CDR1 MDHEN and CDR2 SYDVKM. With 3 bases clipped from V and 6 bases from J, the junction kept 10 bases outside the gene matches. Points from the study as a whole: Where some patients showed high TCRbeta diversity at day 60, it came from recipient T cells and thymic progenitors that had survived. The study reportedly traced alpha-beta T cells about two months after transplant to several hundred expanded graft clones.

This clonotype came up a few times. Its matching antigen is unknown. The source of this sequence is a boy younger than two who had a stem cell transplant for SCID, so the T cells may come from the graft donor. This material consisted of PBMCs, mostly from graft donor cells, taken 360 days after TCRalphabeta/CD19-depleted stem cell transplant. The gene calls are TRBV28 and TRBJ1-2; 7 nucleotides align to TRBD1. CDR3 loop: CASSFERGLIDGYTF. CDR3 nucleotide sequence: TGTGCCAGCAGTTTCGAGAGGGGGCTAATTGATGGCTACACCTTC.